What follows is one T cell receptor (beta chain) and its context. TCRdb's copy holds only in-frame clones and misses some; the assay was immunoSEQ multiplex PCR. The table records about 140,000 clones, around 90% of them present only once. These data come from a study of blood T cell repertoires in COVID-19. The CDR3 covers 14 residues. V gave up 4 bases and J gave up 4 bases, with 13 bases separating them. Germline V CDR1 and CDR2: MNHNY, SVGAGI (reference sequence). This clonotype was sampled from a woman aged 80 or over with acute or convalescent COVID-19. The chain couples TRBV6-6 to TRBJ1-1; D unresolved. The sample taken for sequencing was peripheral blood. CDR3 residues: CASSSDLGFTEAFF. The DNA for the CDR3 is TGTGCCAGCAGTTCGGACTTGGGATTCACTGAAGCTTTCTTT.